The 3 T cell receptor beta chains below all came from one sample that was sequenced in a study of blood T cell repertoires in COVID-19. Using immunoSEQ multiplex PCR, the repertoire was profiled, and TCRdb retains in-frame clones only, with some absent. The sample lists roughly 220,000 clones, around 84% seen once, with about 4.5% in the top ten. Sample: PBMCs or T cells enriched from blood (not recorded which). The receptors were sampled from a man aged 30 to 39 with acute COVID-19.

V usage is TRBV2 and J usage is TRBJ1-4, with D unclear. The ends were cut back, 3 bases at V and 5 bases at J, with 7 bases in the middle. The CDR3 has 13 amino acids. CDR1 and CDR2 (germline): SNHLY, FYNNEI. The CDR3 DNA follows: TGTGCCAGCAGTGAGCGGTCCAATGAAAAACTGTTTTTT. It specifies CASSERSNEKLFF.

This chain joins TRBV7-9 and TRBJ1-1; 9 bases are shared with TRBD1. V trimming: 4 bases; J trimming: 3 bases; junction bases outside the gene matches: 18. CDR3 length: 19 amino acids. Germline V gene data show CDR1 as SEHNR and CDR2 as FQNEAQ (reference sequence). Written as DNA, the CDR3 is TGTGCCAGCAGCTGGATTCACCCCGGGACAGGGATCAGGTACACTGAAGCTTTCTTT. Encoded protein: CASSWIHPGTGIRYTEAFF.

The sample holds a few counts of this clone. This sequence joins TRBV2 and TRBJ1-2, with D unclear. The length of the CDR3 is 10 residues. Trimming stripped 7 bases from V and 8 bases from J, with 8 bases between. Germline CDR1 and CDR2: SNHLY and FYNNEI. This chain's CDR3 is CASNVQGYTF. The CDR3 DNA follows: TGTGCCAGCAATGTACAGGGCTACACCTTC. The full variable domain, completed using reference TRBV2 and TRBJ1-2, is EPEVTQTPSHQVTQMGQEVILRCVPISNHLYFYWYRQILGQKVEFLVSFYNNEISEKSEIFDDQFSVERPDGSNFTLKIRSTKLEDSAMYFCASNVQGYTFGSGTRLTVV.